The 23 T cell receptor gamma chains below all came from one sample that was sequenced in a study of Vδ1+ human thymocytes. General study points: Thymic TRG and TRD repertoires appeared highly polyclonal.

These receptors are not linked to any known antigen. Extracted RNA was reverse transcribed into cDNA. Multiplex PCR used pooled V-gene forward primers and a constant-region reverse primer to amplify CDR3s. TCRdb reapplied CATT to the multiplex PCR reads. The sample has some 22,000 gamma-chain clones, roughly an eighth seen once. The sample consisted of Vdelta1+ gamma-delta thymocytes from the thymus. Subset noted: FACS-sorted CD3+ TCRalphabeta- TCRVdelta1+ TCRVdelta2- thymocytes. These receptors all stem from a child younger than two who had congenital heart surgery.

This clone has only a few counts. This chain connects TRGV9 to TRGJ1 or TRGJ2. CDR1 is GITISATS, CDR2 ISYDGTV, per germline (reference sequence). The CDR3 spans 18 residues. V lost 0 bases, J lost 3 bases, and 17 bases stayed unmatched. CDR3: CALWEVPLKHNSYYKKLF. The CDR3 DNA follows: TGTGCCTTGTGGGAGGTGCCTCTGAAGCATAACTCTTATTATAAGAAACTCTTT.

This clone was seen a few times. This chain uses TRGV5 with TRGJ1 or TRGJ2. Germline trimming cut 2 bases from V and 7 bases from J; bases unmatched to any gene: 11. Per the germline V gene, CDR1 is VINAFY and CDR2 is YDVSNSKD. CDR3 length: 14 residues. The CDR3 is CATWDTGGAYKKLF. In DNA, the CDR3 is TGTGCCACCTGGGACACTGGAGGGGCCTATAAGAAACTCTTT.

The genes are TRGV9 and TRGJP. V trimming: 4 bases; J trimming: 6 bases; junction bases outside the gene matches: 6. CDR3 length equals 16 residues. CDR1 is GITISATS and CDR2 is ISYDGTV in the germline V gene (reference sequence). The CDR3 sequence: CALWDLIELGKKIKVF. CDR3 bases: TGTGCCTTGTGGGACCTCATAGAGTTGGGCAAAAAAATCAAGGTATTT.

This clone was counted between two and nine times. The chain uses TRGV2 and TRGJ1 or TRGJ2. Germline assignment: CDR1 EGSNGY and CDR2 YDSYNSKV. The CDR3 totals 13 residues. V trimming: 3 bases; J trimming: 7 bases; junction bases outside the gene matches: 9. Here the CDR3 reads CATWDRDGYKKLF. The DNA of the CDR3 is TGTGCCACCTGGGACCGGGACGGATATAAGAAACTCTTT.

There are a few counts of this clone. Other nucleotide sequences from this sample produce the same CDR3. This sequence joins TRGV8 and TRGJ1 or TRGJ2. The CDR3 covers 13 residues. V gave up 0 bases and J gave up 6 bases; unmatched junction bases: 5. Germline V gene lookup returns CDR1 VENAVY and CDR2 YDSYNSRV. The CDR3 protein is CATWDRLGYKKLF. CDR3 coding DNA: TGTGCCACCTGGGATAGGCTCGGTTATAAGAAACTCTTT.

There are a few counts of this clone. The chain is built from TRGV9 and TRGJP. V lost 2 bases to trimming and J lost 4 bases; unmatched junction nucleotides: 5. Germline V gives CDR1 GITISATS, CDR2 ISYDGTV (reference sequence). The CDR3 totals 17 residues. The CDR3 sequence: CALWEANQELGKKIKVF. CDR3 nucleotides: TGTGCCTTGTGGGAGGCAAACCAAGAGTTGGGCAAAAAAATCAAGGTATTT.

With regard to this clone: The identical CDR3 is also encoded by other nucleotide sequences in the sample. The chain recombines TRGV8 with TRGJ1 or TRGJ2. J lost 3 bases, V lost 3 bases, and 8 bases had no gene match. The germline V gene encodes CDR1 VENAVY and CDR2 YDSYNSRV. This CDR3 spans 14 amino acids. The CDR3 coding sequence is TGTGCCACCTGGGATCCCACCCCTTATTATAAGAAACTCTTT. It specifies CATWDPTPYYKKLF.

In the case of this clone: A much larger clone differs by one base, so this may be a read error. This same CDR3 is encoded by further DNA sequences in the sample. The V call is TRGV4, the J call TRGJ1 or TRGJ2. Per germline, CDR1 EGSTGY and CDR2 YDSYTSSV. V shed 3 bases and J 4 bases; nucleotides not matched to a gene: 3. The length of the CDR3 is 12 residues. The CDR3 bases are TGTGCCACCTGGGATTTCTATTATAAGAAACTCTTT. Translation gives CATWDFYYKKLF.

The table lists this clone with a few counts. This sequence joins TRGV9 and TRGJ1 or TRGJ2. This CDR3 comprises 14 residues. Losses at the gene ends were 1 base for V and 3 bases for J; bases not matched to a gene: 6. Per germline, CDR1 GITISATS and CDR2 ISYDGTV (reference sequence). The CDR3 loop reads CALWEVPSYYKKLF. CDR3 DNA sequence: TGTGCCTTGTGGGAGGTCCCAAGTTATTATAAGAAACTCTTT.

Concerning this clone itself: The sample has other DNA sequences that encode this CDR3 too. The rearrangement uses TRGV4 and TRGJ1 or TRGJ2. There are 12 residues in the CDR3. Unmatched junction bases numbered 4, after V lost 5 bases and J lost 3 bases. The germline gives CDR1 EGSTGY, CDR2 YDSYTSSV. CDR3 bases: TGTGCCACCTGGGCTGTTTATTATAAGAAACTCTTT. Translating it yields CATWAVYYKKLF.

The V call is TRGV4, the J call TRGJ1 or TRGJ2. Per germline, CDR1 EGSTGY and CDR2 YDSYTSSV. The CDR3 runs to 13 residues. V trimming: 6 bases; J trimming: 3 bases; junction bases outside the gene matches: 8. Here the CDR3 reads CATWNSFYYKKLF. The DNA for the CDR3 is TGTGCCACCTGGAATTCTTTTTATTATAAGAAACTCTTT.

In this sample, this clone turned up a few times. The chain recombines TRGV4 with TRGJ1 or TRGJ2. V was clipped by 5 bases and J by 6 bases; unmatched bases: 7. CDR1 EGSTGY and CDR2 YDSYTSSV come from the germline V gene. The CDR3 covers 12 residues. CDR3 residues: CATWVTGYKKLF. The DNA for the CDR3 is TGTGCCACCTGGGTTACTGGTTATAAGAAACTCTTT.

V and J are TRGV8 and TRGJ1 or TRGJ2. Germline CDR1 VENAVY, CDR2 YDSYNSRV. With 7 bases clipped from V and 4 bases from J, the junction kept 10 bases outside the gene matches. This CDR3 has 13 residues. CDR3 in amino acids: CATCFGRYYKKLF. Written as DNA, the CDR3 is TGTGCCACCTGCTTCGGGAGGTATTATAAGAAACTCTTT.

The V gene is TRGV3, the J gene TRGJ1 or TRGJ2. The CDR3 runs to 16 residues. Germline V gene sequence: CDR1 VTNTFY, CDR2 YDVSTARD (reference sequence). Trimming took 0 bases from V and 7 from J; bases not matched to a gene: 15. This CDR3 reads CATWDRHPTNRYKKLF. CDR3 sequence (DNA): TGTGCCACCTGGGACAGGCACCCGACCAATCGCTATAAGAAACTCTTT.

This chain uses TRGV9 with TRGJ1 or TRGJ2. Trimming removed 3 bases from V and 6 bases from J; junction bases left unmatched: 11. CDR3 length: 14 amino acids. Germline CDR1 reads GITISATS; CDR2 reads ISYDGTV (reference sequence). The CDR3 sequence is CALWETPCSYKKLF. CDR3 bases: TGTGCCTTGTGGGAGACCCCCTGTTCTTATAAGAAACTCTTT.

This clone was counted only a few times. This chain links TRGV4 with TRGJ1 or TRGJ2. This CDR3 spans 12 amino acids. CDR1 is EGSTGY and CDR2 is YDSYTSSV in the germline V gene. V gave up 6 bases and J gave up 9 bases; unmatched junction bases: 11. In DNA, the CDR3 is TGTGCCACCTGGAATCGAGCCGTTAAGAAACTCTTT. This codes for CATWNRAVKKLF.

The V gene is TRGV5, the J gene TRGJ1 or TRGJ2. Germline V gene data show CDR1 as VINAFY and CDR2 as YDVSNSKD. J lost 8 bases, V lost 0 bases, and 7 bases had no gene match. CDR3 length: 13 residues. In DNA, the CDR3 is TGTGCCACCTGGGACAGGCTTAGTCATAAGAAACTCTTT. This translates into CATWDRLSHKKLF.

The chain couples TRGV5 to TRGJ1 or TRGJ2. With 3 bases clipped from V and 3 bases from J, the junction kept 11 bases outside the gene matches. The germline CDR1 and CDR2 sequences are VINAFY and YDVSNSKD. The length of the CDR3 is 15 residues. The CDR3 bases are TGTGCCACCTGGGACTGGAGGACCTTTTATTATAAGAAACTCTTT. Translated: CATWDWRTFYYKKLF.

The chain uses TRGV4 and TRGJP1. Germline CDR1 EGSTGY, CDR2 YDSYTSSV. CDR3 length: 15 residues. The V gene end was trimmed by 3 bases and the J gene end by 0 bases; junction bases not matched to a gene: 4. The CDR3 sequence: CATWDRNTTGWFKIF. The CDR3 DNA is TGTGCCACCTGGGATCGCAATACCACTGGTTGGTTCAAGATATTT.

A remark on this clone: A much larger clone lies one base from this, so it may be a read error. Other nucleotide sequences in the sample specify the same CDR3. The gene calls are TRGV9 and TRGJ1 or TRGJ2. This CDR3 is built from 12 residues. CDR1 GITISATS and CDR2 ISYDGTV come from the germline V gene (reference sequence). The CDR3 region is CALWEVYYKKLF. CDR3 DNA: TGCGCCTTGTGGGAGGTTTATTATAAGAAACTCTTT.

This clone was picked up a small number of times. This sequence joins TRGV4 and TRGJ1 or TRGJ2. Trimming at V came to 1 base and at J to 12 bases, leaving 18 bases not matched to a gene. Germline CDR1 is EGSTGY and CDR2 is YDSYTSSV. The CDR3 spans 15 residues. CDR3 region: CATWDGHPEEIWKLF. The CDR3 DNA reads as TGTGCCACCTGGGATGGCCATCCGGAGGAGATATGGAAACTCTTT.

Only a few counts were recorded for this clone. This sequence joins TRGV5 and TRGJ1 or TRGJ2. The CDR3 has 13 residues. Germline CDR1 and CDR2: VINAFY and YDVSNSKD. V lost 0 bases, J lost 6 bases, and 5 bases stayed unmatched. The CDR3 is CATWDRLLYKKLF. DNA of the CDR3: TGTGCCACCTGGGACAGGCTCCTTTATAAGAAACTCTTT.

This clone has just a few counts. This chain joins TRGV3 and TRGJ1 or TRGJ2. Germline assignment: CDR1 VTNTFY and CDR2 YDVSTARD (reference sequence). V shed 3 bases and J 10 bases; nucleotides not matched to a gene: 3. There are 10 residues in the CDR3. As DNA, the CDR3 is TGTGCCACCTGGGACCACAAGAAACTCTTT. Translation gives CATWDHKKLF.